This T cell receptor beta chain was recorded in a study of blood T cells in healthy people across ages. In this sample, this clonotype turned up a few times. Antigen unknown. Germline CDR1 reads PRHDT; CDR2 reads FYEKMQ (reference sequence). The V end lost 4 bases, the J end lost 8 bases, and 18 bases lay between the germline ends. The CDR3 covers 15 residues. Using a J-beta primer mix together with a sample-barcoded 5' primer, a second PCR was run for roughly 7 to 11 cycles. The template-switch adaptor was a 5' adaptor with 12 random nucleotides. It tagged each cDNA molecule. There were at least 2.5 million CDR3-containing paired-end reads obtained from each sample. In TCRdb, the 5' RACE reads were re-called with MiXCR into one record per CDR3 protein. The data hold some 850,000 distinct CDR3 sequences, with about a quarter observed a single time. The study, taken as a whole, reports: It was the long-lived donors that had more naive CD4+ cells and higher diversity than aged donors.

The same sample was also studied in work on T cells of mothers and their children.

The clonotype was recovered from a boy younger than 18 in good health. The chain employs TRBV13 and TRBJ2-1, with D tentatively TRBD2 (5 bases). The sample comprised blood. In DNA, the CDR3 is TGTGCCAGCAGCTCTGCGCCCCGAGGGTCCGATGAGCAGTTCTTC. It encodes CASSSAPRGSDEQFF.